What follows describes a single TCR beta chain. Generated by immunoSEQ multiplex PCR, the TCRdb table keeps only in-frame clones and is missing some. The sample shows about 180,000 clones, over 80% of them seen only once. The data belong to a study of blood T cell repertoires in COVID-19. Trimming took off 1 base at V and 2 bases at J, with 13 bases between the two ends. CDR1 is SGHNT, CDR2 YYREEE, per germline (reference sequence). The CDR3 totals 16 residues. Sequenced: peripheral blood. V gene TRBV5-4 combines with J gene TRBJ2-1; D may be TRBD2 (5 bases). The TCR was taken from a woman in her 70s with acute or convalescent COVID-19. CDR3 protein: CASSLKTGMAYNEQFF. The CDR3 DNA reads TGTGCCAGCAGCTTGAAGACCGGGATGGCCTACAATGAGCAGTTCTTC.